This T cell receptor beta chain was sequenced for a study of beta chain features in type 1 diabetes. Overall study findings and caveats: Fewer insertions but more deletions were seen at VDJ junctions in type 1 diabetes patients.

Per germline, CDR1 SGHRS and CDR2 YFSETQ. The CDR3 runs 20 residues. The V and J ends lost 8 bases and 4 bases, in that order; junction bases with no gene match: 26. Details on this clone: The antigen is unknown.

Reverse transcribing all isolated RNA meant expressed TCRB transcripts were sequenced. Regulatory, naive and central memory T cell samples averaged roughly 4 million reads. Sequencing was performed with immunoSEQ multiplex PCR; in TCRdb, only in-frame clones are kept and a portion is missing. The sample consists of about 900,000 clones, 15% to 20% of them appearing once. Sequenced: naive CD4+ T cells from blood. This sequence joins TRBV5-1 and TRBJ2-3, with 9 bases matching TRBD1. This clonotype was obtained from a young woman in good health. CDR3 coding DNA: TGCGCCAGTGAGCGCACCCACGGCGGGGAGACAGGGGGGGCCGCAGATACGCAGTATTTT. This translates into CASERTHGGETGGAADTQYF.